This T cell receptor (beta chain) emerged from a study of blood T cells in healthy people across ages. Study findings and constraints: When set beside aged donors, long-lived donors presented more naive CD4+ cells and higher diversity. TCR beta diversity, measured per million T cells, fell in a roughly linear way with age.

In this sample, this clonotype turned up many times. Its antigen is not known. Every sample yielded at least 6.5 million isolated PBMCs. Primers used in a second PCR of roughly 6 to 12 cycles were a sample-barcoded 5' primer and a J-beta primer mix. Through a template-switch adaptor with 12 random nucleotides, each cDNA molecule received a tag. TCRdb reanalysed the 5' RACE reads using MiXCR and keeps one entry per CDR3 protein. In the table there are over a million distinct CDR3 sequences, 40% to 50% of which are singletons. This CDR3 has 11 amino acids. V lost 6 bases and J 2 bases, leaving 4 bases between the germline ends. Per germline, CDR1 PRHDT and CDR2 FYEKMQ (reference sequence).

The material sequenced was blood. The J gene is TRBJ2-5, the V gene TRBV13; no reliable D call. The source of this sequence is a woman aged 55-70 years in good health. The CDR3 here is CASRQQETQYF. The DNA for the CDR3 is TGTGCCAGCAGACAACAAGAGACCCAGTACTTC.